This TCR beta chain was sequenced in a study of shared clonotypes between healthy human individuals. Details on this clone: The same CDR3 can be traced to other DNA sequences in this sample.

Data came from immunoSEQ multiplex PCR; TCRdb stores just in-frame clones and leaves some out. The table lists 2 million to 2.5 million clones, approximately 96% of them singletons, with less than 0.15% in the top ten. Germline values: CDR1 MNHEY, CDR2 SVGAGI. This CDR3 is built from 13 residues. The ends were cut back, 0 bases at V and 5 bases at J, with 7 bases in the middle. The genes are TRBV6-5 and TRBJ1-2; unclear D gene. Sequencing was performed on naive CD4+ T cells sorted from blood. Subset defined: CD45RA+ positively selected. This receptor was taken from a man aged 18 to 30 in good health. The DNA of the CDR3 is TGTGCCAGCAGTTACTCGACCGGGTATGGCTACACCTTC. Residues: CASSYSTGYGYTF.